This TCR beta chain was found in a study of T-cell reconstitution after alpha-beta-depleted transplantation in children. This clonotype was counted ten times or more. Its cognate antigen is unknown. Study-level points and caveats: The study reportedly traced alpha-beta T cells about two months after transplant to several hundred expanded graft clones. By one year post-transplant, T-cell counts and diversity largely arose from T cells that were newly produced.

The CDR3 totals 15 residues. The V end was cut by 6 bases, the J end by 4 bases, with 18 bases between. Preparation of the TCRbeta library involved a method that used unique molecular identifiers. MiXCR, applied by TCRdb to the PCR reads, yields one record per CDR3 protein. Altogether 600,000 or so distinct CDR3 sequences are present, 20% to 25% being singletons, with the ten largest covering 13% to 15%. The receptor was isolated from a boy under two years old who had a stem cell transplant for acute myeloid leukemia, so the T cells may come from the graft donor. The J gene is TRBJ2-5, the V gene TRBV12-3 or TRBV12-4; D is perhaps TRBD2 (6 bases). Here the sequenced sample was PBMCs, mostly from graft donor cells, taken 360 days after TCRalphabeta/CD19-depleted stem cell transplant. The CDR3 region has the DNA TGTGCCAGCAGGCTTTGGGGGGATGGAGGAGAGACCCAGTACTTC. Its protein is CASRLWGDGGETQYF.